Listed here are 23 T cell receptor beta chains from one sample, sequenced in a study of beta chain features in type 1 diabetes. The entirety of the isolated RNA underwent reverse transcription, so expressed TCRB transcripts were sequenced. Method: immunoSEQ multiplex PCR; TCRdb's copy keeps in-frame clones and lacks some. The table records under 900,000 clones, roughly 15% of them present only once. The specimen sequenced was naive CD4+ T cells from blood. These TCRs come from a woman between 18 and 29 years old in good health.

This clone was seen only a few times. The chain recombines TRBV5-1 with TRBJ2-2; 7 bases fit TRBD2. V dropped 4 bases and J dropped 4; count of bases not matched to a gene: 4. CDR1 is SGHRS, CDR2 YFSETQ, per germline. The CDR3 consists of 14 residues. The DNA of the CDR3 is TGCGCCAGCAGCCCCAGGGAGGGCACCGGGGAGCTGTTTTTT. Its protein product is CASSPREGTGELFF.

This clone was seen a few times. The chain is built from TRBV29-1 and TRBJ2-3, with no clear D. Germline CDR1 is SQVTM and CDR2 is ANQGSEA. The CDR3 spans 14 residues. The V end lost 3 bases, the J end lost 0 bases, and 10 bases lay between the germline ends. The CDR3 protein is CSVDGVGSTDTQYF. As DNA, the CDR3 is TGCAGCGTTGATGGGGTTGGGAGCACAGATACGCAGTATTTT.

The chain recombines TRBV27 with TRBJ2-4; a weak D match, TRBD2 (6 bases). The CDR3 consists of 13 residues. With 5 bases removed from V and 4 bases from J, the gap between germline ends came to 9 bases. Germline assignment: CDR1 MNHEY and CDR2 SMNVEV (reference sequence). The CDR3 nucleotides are TGTGCCAGCAGTCTGGCGGGAAAAAACATTCAGTACTTC. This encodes CASSLAGKNIQYF.

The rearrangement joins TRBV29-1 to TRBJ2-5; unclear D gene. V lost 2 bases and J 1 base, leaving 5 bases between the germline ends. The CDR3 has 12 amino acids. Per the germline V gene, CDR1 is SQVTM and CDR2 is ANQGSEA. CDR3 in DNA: TGCAGCGTTGAACTGAGCCAAGAGACCCAGTACTTC. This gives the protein CSVELSQETQYF.

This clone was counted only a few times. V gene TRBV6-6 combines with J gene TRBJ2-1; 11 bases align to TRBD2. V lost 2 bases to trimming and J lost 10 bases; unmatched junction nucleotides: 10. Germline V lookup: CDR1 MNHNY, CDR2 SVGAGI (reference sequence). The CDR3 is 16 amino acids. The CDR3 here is CASSYVRLLAGVEQFF. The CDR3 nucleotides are TGTGCCAGCAGTTACGTTAGGCTACTAGCGGGAGTGGAGCAGTTCTTC.

CDR3 in amino acids: CASGRPPPYNEQFF. The CDR3 nucleotides are TGTGCCAGCGGTAGGCCACCCCCCTACAATGAGCAGTTCTTC. The chain is built from TRBV28 and TRBJ2-1; D call uncertain. Trimming left V 8 bases short and J 2 bases short, with 13 bases between. The CDR3 covers 14 residues. Germline-derived CDR1 and CDR2 are MDHEN and SYDVKM.

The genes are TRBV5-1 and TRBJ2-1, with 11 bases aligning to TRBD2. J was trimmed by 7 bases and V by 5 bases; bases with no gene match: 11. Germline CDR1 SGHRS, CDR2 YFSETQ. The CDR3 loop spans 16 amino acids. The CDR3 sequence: CASSIPSGRRGNEQFF. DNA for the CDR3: TGCGCCAGCAGTATCCCTAGCGGGAGGCGGGGAAATGAGCAGTTCTTC.

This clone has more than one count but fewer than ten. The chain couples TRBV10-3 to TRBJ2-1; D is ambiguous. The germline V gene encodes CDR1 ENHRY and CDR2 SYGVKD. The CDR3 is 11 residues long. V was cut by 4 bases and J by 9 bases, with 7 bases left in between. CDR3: CAISGSSEQFF. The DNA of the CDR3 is TGTGCCATCAGTGGAAGTAGTGAGCAGTTCTTC.

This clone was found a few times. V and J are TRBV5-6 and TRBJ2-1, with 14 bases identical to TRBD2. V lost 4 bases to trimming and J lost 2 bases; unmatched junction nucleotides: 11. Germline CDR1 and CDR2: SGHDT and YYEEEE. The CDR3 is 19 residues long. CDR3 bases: TGTGCCAGCAGCCTAGGGACTAGCGGGAGTCCCCTCACCTACAATGAGCAGTTCTTC. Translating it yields CASSLGTSGSPLTYNEQFF.

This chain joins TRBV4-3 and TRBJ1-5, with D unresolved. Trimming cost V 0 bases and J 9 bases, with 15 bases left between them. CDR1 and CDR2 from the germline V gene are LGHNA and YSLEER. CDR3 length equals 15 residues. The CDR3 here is CASSQEVGSPGPQHF. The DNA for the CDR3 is TGCGCCAGCAGCCAAGAAGTCGGGAGTCCCGGGCCCCAGCATTTT.

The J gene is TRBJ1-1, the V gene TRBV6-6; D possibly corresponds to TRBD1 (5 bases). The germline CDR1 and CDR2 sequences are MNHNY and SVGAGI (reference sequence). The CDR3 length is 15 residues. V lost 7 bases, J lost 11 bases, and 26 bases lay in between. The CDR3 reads CASNQGVSGVGDAFF. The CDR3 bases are TGTGCCAGCAATCAAGGGGTCTCGGGAGTTGGCGACGCTTTCTTT.

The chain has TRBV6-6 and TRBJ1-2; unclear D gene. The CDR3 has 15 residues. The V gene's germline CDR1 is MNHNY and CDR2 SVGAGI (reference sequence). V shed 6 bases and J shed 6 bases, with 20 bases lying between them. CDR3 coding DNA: TGTGCCAGCAGCCGTGGGCCCTTTAGCGGGCATGGCTACACCTTC. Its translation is CASSRGPFSGHGYTF.

In DNA form, the CDR3 reads TGTGCCAGCAGCTCTAGCGGGAATGCAGATACGCAGTATTTT. Translated: CASSSSGNADTQYF. V usage is TRBV7-8 and J usage is TRBJ2-3, with 9 bases lining up with TRBD2. Germline V gene lookup returns CDR1 SGHVS and CDR2 FQNEAQ. V dropped 4 bases and J dropped 4; count of bases not matched to a gene: 3. The CDR3 extends over 14 amino acids.

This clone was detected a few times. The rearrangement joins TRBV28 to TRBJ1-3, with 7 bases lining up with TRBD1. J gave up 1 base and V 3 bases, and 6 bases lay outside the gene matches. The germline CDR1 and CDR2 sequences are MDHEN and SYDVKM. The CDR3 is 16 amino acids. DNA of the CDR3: TGTGCCAGCAGTTTTCATGGCAGGGGGTCTGGAAACACCATATATTTT. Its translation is CASSFHGRGSGNTIYF.

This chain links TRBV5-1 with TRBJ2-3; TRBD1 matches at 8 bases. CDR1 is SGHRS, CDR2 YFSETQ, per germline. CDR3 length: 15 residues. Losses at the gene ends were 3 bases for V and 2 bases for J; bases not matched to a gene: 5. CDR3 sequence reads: CASSSGQGATDTQYF. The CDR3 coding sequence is TGCGCCAGCAGCTCCGGACAGGGAGCCACAGATACGCAGTATTTT.

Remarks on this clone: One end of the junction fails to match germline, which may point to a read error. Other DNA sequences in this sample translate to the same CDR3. The CDR3 is CSVLARTEQETQYF. The CDR3, as DNA: TGCAGCGTCCTAGCCAGGACAGAGCAAGAGACCCAATACTTC. The V gene is TRBV29-1, the J gene TRBJ2-5, with D maybe TRBD1 (6 bases). The germline V gene has CDR1 SQVTM and CDR2 ANQGSEA. The CDR3 has 14 amino acids.

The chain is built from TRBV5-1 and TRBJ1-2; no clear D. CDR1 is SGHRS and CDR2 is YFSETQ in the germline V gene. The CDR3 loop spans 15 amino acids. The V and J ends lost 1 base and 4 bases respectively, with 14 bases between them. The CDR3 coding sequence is TGCGCCAGCAGCTTGACGGCAGTTGCTCTCTATGGCTACACCTTC. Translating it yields CASSLTAVALYGYTF.

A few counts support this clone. This chain's CDR3 is CASSSEAGVPNEQFF. In DNA, the CDR3 is TGTGCCAGCAGCAGCGAAGCGGGAGTACCCAATGAGCAGTTCTTC. V gene TRBV27 combines with J gene TRBJ2-1; 8 bases match TRBD2. Trimming cost V 6 bases and J 6 bases; bases outside gene matches: 10. This CDR3 spans 15 amino acids. Per germline, CDR1 MNHEY and CDR2 SMNVEV (reference sequence).

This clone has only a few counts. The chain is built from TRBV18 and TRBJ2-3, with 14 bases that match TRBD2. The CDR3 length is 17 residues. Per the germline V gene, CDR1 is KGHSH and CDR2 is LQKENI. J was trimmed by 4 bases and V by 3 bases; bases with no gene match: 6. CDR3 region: CASSPPGLAGDPDTQYF. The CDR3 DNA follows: TGTGCCAGCTCACCTCCGGGACTAGCGGGAGACCCAGATACGCAGTATTTT.

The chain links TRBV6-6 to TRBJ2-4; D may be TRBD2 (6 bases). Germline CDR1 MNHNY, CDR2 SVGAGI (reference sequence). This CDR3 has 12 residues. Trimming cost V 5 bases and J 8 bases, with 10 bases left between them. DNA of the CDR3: TGTGCCAGCAGTCCTGGGACTGACATTCAGTACTTC. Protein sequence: CASSPGTDIQYF.

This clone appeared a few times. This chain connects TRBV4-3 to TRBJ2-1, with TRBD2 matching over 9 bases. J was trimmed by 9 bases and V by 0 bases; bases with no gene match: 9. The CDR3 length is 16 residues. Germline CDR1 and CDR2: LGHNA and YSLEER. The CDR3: CASSQEREGPQSEQFF. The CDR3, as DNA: TGCGCCAGCAGCCAAGAGCGGGAGGGCCCCCAATCTGAGCAGTTCTTC.

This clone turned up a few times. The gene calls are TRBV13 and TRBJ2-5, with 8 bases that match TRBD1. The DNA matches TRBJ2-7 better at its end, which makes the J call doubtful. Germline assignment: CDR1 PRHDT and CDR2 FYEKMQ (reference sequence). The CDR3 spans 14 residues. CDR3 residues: CASSLGGQAYEQYF. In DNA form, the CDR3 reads TGTGCCAGCAGCTTAGGGGGACAGGCCTACGAGCAGTACTTC.

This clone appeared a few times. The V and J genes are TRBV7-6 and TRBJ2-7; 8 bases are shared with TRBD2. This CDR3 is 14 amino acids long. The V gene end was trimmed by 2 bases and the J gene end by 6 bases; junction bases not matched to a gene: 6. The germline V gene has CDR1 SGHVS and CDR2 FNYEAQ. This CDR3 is CASSLRSGRGEQYF. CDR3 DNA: TGTGCCAGCAGCTTACGGAGCGGGAGAGGCGAGCAGTACTTC.